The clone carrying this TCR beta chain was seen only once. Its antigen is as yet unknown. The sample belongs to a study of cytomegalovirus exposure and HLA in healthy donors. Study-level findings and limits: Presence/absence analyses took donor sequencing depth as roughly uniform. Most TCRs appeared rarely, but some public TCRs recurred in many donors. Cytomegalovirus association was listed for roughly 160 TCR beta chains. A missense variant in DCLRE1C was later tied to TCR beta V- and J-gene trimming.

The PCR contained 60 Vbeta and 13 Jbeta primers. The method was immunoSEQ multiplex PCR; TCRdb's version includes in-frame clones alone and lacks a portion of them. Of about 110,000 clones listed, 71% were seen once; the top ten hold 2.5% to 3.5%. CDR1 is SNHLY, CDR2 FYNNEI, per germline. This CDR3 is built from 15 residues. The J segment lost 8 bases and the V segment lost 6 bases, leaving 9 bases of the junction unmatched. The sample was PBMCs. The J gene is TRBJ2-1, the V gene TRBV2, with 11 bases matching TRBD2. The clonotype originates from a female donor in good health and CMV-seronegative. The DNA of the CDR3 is TGTGCCAGCAGGGCAACTAGCGGGAGTAGCGATGAGCAGTTCTTC. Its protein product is CASRATSGSSDEQFF.